This is a list of T cell receptor beta chains from one sample in a study of blood T cell repertoires in COVID-19. Data came from immunoSEQ multiplex PCR; TCRdb stores just in-frame clones and leaves some out. The table lists some 66,000 clones, approximately 86% of them singletons. The sequencing input was peripheral blood. These receptors were obtained from a man aged 55 to 70 with acute or convalescent COVID-19. The conserved cysteine and the conserved F or W are not part of the CDR3 here. The order of the fields is V gene, D gene, J gene, CDR3 protein. A D gene is named only where the DNA matches it firmly.

V gene: TRBV14; D gene: NA; J gene: TRBJ1-1; CDR3 protein: ASSSRSPRNTEAF
V gene: TRBV7-2; D gene: NA; J gene: TRBJ1-5; CDR3 protein: ASSLGADNQPQH
V gene: TRBV5-8; D gene: TRBD1; J gene: TRBJ1-4; CDR3 protein: ASSVNRDRVYDANEKLF
V gene: TRBV12-2; D gene: NA; J gene: TRBJ1-3; CDR3 protein: ASRFNLLGWQGASGNTIY
V gene: TRBV2; D gene: NA; J gene: TRBJ1-6; CDR3 protein: ASSEEVQLINSPLH
V gene: TRBV30; D gene: TRBD1; J gene: TRBJ1-6; CDR3 protein: AWSSGGLRGSPLH
V gene: TRBV6-1; D gene: NA; J gene: TRBJ2-5; CDR3 protein: ASSESSRIKETQY
V gene: TRBV6-5; D gene: NA; J gene: TRBJ1-3; CDR3 protein: ASTDSGSGNTIY
V gene: TRBV19; D gene: TRBD2; J gene: TRBJ2-1; CDR3 protein: ASSISSGGLNEQF
V gene: TRBV28; D gene: TRBD1; J gene: TRBJ1-4; CDR3 protein: ASSPQGEGDEKLF
V gene: TRBV9; D gene: TRBD1; J gene: TRBJ2-3; CDR3 protein: ASSLTTGRTDTQY